Reported below is one T cell receptor (beta chain). Its antigen remains unidentified. This sample stems from a study of CXCR3-negative and CXCR3-positive naive CD8 T cells. Libraries of TRB cDNA were made by 5' RACE and carried UMIs. TCRdb reworked the 5' RACE reads into one entry per CDR3 protein, no DNA. Its table lists about 89,000 distinct CDR3 sequences. Germline assignment: CDR1 MNHEY and CDR2 SVGEGT. The length of the CDR3 is 14 residues. Whole-study results and caveats: CXCR3-expressing naive cells carried TRB CDR3s more hydrophobic than those of CXCR3-negative naive cells. Naive subsets had comparable surface CD5, so TRB CDR3 properties gauged TCR strength.

The chain uses TRBV6-2 or TRBV6-3 and TRBJ2-1; lacking DNA, the TRBD2 call made by TCRdb goes unchecked. Sample: naive CXCR3+ CD8+ T cells from blood. Stated subset: CD45RO-CCR7+CD27+CD95- naive CD8+ T cells expressing CXCR3 (TNR3+). The TCR originated in a human donor in good health. Some clones in this sample may be carry-over from other donors' samples. CDR3 loop: CASGYGTSGYEQFF.